Listed below are T cell receptor beta chains from one sample, sequenced in a study of T-cell memory formation after mild COVID-19. Each CDR3 protein gets one entry after TCRdb re-called the 5' RACE reads with MiXCR. The sample records 350,000 or so distinct CDR3 sequences, under 15% being singletons. Input material: PBMCs or a T cell subset sorted from them (not recorded which). The origin of the receptors is a man aged 18 to 30 who had mild COVID-19 (a few samples of this study predate the infection). Cell type and time point are not known. Both conserved end residues are part of each CDR3. Each record gives: clone size, V gene, J gene, D gene, CDR3 protein, CDR3 DNA. The D gene is left open where the match is weak. Size values are once, few and many counts, or a class for expanded clones, and some rows have none.

abundance: NA
v_gene: TRBV30
j_gene: TRBJ2-7
d_gene: NA
CDR3aa: CASQQGLSYEQYF
CDR3nt: TGTGCCTCACAACAGGGATTGAGCTACGAGCAGTACTTC

abundance: NA
v_gene: TRBV27
j_gene: TRBJ1-6
d_gene: NA
CDR3aa: CASSPTTHGNSPLHF
CDR3nt: TGTGCCAGCAGTCCCACGACCCACGGAAATTCACCCCTCCACTTT

abundance: once
v_gene: TRBV5-4
j_gene: TRBJ1-2
d_gene: NA
CDR3aa: CASSLAGVDYGYTF
CDR3nt: TGTGCCAGCAGCTTGGCAGGGGTGGACTATGGCTACACCTTC

abundance: few
v_gene: TRBV12-3/TRBV12-4
j_gene: TRBJ1-6
d_gene: NA
CDR3aa: CASSIRALGNSPLHF
CDR3nt: TGTGCCAGCAGTATCAGGGCTCTGGGGAATTCACCCCTCCACTTT

abundance: few
v_gene: TRBV4-2
j_gene: TRBJ2-7
d_gene: TRBD2
CDR3aa: CASSQARSGGRYEQYF
CDR3nt: TGTGCCAGCAGCCAAGCACGGAGCGGGGGGAGGTACGAGCAGTACTTC

abundance: NA
v_gene: TRBV6-2/TRBV6-3
j_gene: TRBJ2-3
d_gene: NA
CDR3aa: CASRKTGNTQYF
CDR3nt: TGTGCCAGCAGGAAGACAGGAAATACGCAGTATTTT

abundance: few
v_gene: TRBV29-1
j_gene: TRBJ1-1
d_gene: NA
CDR3aa: CSVAIGLSNTEAFF
CDR3nt: TGCAGCGTTGCGATTGGACTATCGAACACTGAAGCTTTCTTT

abundance: few
v_gene: TRBV4-3
j_gene: TRBJ2-3
d_gene: NA
CDR3aa: CASSQAQYSTDTQYF
CDR3nt: TGCGCCAGCAGCCAAGCACAGTATAGCACAGATACGCAGTATTTT

abundance: NA
v_gene: TRBV5-1
j_gene: TRBJ2-5
d_gene: NA
CDR3aa: CASSLDAAGVKETQYF
CDR3nt: TGCGCCAGCAGCTTGGATGCGGCAGGGGTAAAGGAGACCCAGTACTTC

abundance: many
v_gene: TRBV4-2
j_gene: TRBJ1-6
d_gene: NA
CDR3aa: CASSQGSLRATGLQF
CDR3nt: TGTGCCAGCAGCCAAGGGAGCCTGAGGGCCACGGGTCTGCAATTT

abundance: few
v_gene: TRBV2
j_gene: TRBJ1-6
d_gene: NA
CDR3aa: CASGGQNNSPLHF
CDR3nt: TGTGCCAGCGGCGGACAGAACAATTCACCCCTCCACTTT

abundance: few
v_gene: TRBV12-3/TRBV12-4
j_gene: TRBJ2-1
d_gene: NA
CDR3aa: CASSLGTRSYRGSYNEQFF
CDR3nt: TGTGCCAGCAGTTTAGGGACTCGAAGCTACCGGGGCTCCTACAATGAGCAGTTCTTC

abundance: NA
v_gene: TRBV6-6
j_gene: TRBJ2-7
d_gene: TRBD2
CDR3aa: CASRGGSEYF
CDR3nt: TGTGCCAGCAGGGGGGGGAGCGAGTACTTC

abundance: few
v_gene: TRBV20-1
j_gene: TRBJ2-4
d_gene: TRBD2
CDR3aa: CSANGLAGGIAKNIQYF
CDR3nt: TGCAGTGCTAATGGACTAGCGGGGGGTATAGCCAAAAACATTCAGTACTTC

abundance: NA
v_gene: TRBV25-1
j_gene: TRBJ1-1
d_gene: NA
CDR3aa: CASSEFWGGNTEAFF
CDR3nt: TGTGCCAGCAGTGAATTTTGGGGTGGGAACACTGAAGCTTTCTTT

abundance: few
v_gene: TRBV28
j_gene: TRBJ1-1
d_gene: NA
CDR3aa: CASGGTAHEAFF
CDR3nt: TGTGCCAGCGGGGGGACGGCACATGAAGCTTTCTTT

abundance: many
v_gene: TRBV6-5
j_gene: TRBJ1-4
d_gene: NA
CDR3aa: CASSYGQGNEKLFF
CDR3nt: TGTGCCAGCAGTTACGGCCAGGGGAATGAAAAACTGTTTTTT

abundance: few
v_gene: TRBV15
j_gene: TRBJ1-5
d_gene: NA
CDR3aa: CATSRGGTGTANQPQHF
CDR3nt: TGTGCCACCAGCCGAGGGGGGACGGGGACTGCCAATCAGCCCCAGCATTTT

abundance: NA
v_gene: TRBV4-3
j_gene: TRBJ2-3
d_gene: NA
CDR3aa: CASKPSGPGFTDTQYF
CDR3nt: TGCGCCAGCAAACCAAGCGGACCGGGGTTCACAGATACGCAGTATTTT

abundance: few
v_gene: TRBV12-3/TRBV12-4
j_gene: TRBJ2-3
d_gene: NA
CDR3aa: CASMSRDRADTQYF
CDR3nt: TGTGCCAGCATGTCCCGTGACCGCGCAGATACGCAGTATTTT

abundance: NA
v_gene: TRBV15
j_gene: TRBJ2-2
d_gene: NA
CDR3aa: CATSSGMNTGELFF
CDR3nt: TGTGCCACCAGCAGTGGAATGAACACCGGGGAGCTGTTTTTT

abundance: NA
v_gene: TRBV7-8
j_gene: TRBJ1-1
d_gene: NA
CDR3aa: CASSFGLTATEAFF
CDR3nt: TGTGCCAGCAGCTTCGGCTTGACAGCCACTGAAGCTTTCTTT

abundance: few
v_gene: TRBV29-1
j_gene: TRBJ1-3
d_gene: NA
CDR3aa: CSVKAFSGNTIYF
CDR3nt: TGCAGCGTTAAGGCCTTCTCTGGAAACACCATATATTTT

abundance: many
v_gene: TRBV5-1
j_gene: TRBJ2-3
d_gene: NA
CDR3aa: CASSSGTPGNTQYF
CDR3nt: TGCGCCAGCAGCTCCGGGACGCCGGGAAATACGCAGTATTTT

abundance: many
v_gene: TRBV5-1
j_gene: TRBJ2-2
d_gene: TRBD1
CDR3aa: CASSFAGTGTGELFF
CDR3nt: TGCGCCAGCAGCTTCGCCGGGACAGGGACCGGGGAGCTGTTTTTT

abundance: many
v_gene: TRBV7-2
j_gene: TRBJ2-5
d_gene: TRBD2
CDR3aa: CASSLFLAGGGETQYF
CDR3nt: TGTGCCAGCAGCTTATTCCTAGCGGGGGGCGGGGAGACCCAGTACTTC

abundance: NA
v_gene: TRBV29-1
j_gene: TRBJ1-1
d_gene: NA
CDR3aa: CSVNPGMNTEAFF
CDR3nt: TGCAGCGTTAATCCAGGGATGAACACTGAAGCTTTCTTT

abundance: few
v_gene: TRBV6-5
j_gene: TRBJ1-1
d_gene: NA
CDR3aa: CASSYVPGGTEAFF
CDR3nt: TGTGCCAGCAGTTACGTCCCGGGGGGTACTGAAGCTTTCTTT

abundance: few
v_gene: TRBV27
j_gene: TRBJ1-5
d_gene: TRBD1
CDR3aa: CASSKRTGGRRQPQHF
CDR3nt: TGTGCCAGCAGTAAAAGGACAGGGGGTCGTCGTCAGCCCCAGCATTTT

abundance: many
v_gene: TRBV19
j_gene: TRBJ2-1
d_gene: TRBD1
CDR3aa: CASSRGTGGYNEQFF
CDR3nt: TGTGCCAGTAGTAGGGGGACAGGGGGTTACAATGAGCAGTTCTTC

abundance: NA
v_gene: TRBV6-2/TRBV6-3
j_gene: TRBJ2-1
d_gene: TRBD2
CDR3aa: CASSPAAGRAGGDEQFF
CDR3nt: TGTGCCAGCAGCCCGGCCGCGGGTAGGGCCGGGGGGGATGAGCAGTTCTTC